This is a list of T cell receptor beta chains from one sample in a study of T cells in Graves' hyperthyroidism and ophthalmopathy. TCRdb fed the multiplex PCR reads into MiXCR, producing one record per CDR3 protein. The data hold more than 650,000 distinct CDR3 sequences, with around 15% observed a single time. Sequencing was done on a sample of blood. The receptor set was obtained from a woman aged 18-35 years with Graves' hyperthyroidism. Both conserved end residues are part of each CDR3. Fields, in order: D gene, V gene, clone size, J gene, CDR3 DNA, CDR3 protein. The D gene is left open where the match is weak. Clone size is given for some rows only: seen once, a few or many times, or a class if the clone is expanded.

>TRBD1|TRBV5-8|few|TRBJ1-1
TGTGCCAGATACAGGGGGACTGAAGCTTTCTTT
CARYRGTEAFF
>NA|TRBV2|many|TRBJ1-4
TGTGCCAGCAGAGCAGGGGAGGGGAGTGAAAAACTGTTTTTT
CASRAGEGSEKLFF
>TRBD2|TRBV6-1|NA|TRBJ2-1
TGTGCCAGCAGTCGCCGGACTAGCGGGAGGGATAATGAGCAGTTCTTC
CASSRRTSGRDNEQFF
>TRBD2|TRBV20-1|many|TRBJ2-2
TGCAGTGCTAGTACTAGTAGCGGGAGAGCCAACACCGGGGAGCTGTTTTTT
CSASTSSGRANTGELFF
>TRBD1|TRBV3-1|NA|TRBJ2-3
TGTGCCAGCGGGGTAGGGGGCCTCACAGATACGCAGTATTTT
CASGVGGLTDTQYF
>TRBD1|TRBV6-1|many|TRBJ1-6
TGTGCCAGCAGTGCCACAGGGGGCCTATCCCCCCTCCACTTT
CASSATGGLSPLHF
>NA|TRBV15|few|TRBJ1-2
TGTGCCACCAGCAGAGAAAGGCAGAGAGTGACCTCTTATGGTTACACCTTC
CATSRERQRVTSYGYTF
>NA|TRBV20-1|many|TRBJ1-2
TGCAGTGCTAGAGAGAGATGGGGGGCGGAAGGCTACACCTTC
CSARERWGAEGYTF
>TRBD1|TRBV6-2/TRBV6-3|NA|TRBJ2-1
TGTGCCAGCAGTTATGAATGGCCGGGACAGGGTTGGGATGAGCAGTTCTTC
CASSYEWPGQGWDEQFF
>NA|TRBV11-3|NA|TRBJ2-1
TGTGCCAGTAGCCCAACCCCGTTTGATGAGCAGTTCTTC
CASSPTPFDEQFF
>NA|TRBV7-2|many|TRBJ1-2
TGTGCCAGCAGCCTCGGGACGGCGCTAGGCTACACCTTC
CASSLGTALGYTF
>TRBD1|TRBV6-2/TRBV6-3|NA|TRBJ2-1
TGTGCCAGCAGTTTCACCCGGGACAGGGTTAATGAGCAGTTCTTC
CASSFTRDRVNEQFF
>NA|TRBV20-1|NA|TRBJ2-1
TGCAGTGCTCCTACGGACCGAGGGACCTACGAGCAGTTCTTC
CSAPTDRGTYEQFF
>NA|TRBV5-6|many|TRBJ2-1
TGTGCCAGCAGCTTGGGGGTAGTGTGGGACAATGAGCAGTTCTTC
CASSLGVVWDNEQFF
>NA|TRBV11-2|many|TRBJ2-5
TGTGCCAGCAGCTCCCGGACGGACGACCAAGAGACCCAGTACTTC
CASSSRTDDQETQYF
>NA|TRBV6-5|many|TRBJ2-7
TGTGCCAGCAGTTACTCCGCTGCCTCCTACGAGCAGTACTTC
CASSYSAASYEQYF
>TRBD2|TRBV19|NA|TRBJ2-7
TGTGCCAGTAGTATTCGCCCTAGCGGGAGGGATGTTTACGAGCAGTACTTC
CASSIRPSGRDVYEQYF
>TRBD1|TRBV27|many|TRBJ2-7
TGTGCCAGCAGTTTATTAGGGACAGGGATGAGGAACGAGCAGTACTTC
CASSLLGTGMRNEQYF
>NA|TRBV20-1|many|TRBJ1-5
TGCAGTGCTTCCGGGACGGATAATCAGCCCCAGCATTTT
CSASGTDNQPQHF
>NA|TRBV4-1|once|TRBJ2-6
TGCGCCAGCAGCCAAGATCTAGAGCGGCTCTCTGGGGCCAACGTCCTGACTTTC
CASSQDLERLSGANVLTF